The rows below give T cell receptor beta chains drawn from one sample of a study of blood T cell repertoires in COVID-19. The assay was immunoSEQ multiplex PCR, and TCRdb's table has in-frame clones only and misses some. Of 75,000 to 85,000 clones in the sample, roughly four fifths are singletons; the top ten hold approximately 7.3%. The sample consisted of peripheral blood. These receptors all come from a human donor in a cohort sampled during active COVID-19. CDR3s include the opening cysteine and the closing phenylalanine or tryptophan. The D gene is left open where the match is weak. Clone sizes are given selectively: once, few, many, or a class where the clone is expanded.

v_call,d_call,j_call,clone_size,cdr3_nt,cdr3_aa
TRBV5-6,-,TRBJ1-6,-,TGTGCCAGCATCGATCTGAGCTCCTATAATTCACCCCTCCACTTT,CASIDLSSYNSPLHF
TRBV7-3,-,TRBJ1-1,-,TGTGCCAGCAGCCAAGACGCGGGCACCAACACTGAAGCTTTCTTT,CASSQDAGTNTEAFF
TRBV7-2,-,TRBJ2-3,once,TGTGCCAGCAGTTTGACGAGGGAAAACGTAGATACGCAGTATTTT,CASSLTRENVDTQYF
TRBV6-6,TRBD1,TRBJ2-7,-,TGTGCCAGCAGTTACGGACAGGGGGCCTACGAGCAGTACTTC,CASSYGQGAYEQYF
TRBV2,-,TRBJ1-5,-,TGTGCCAGTACTCCGGGCAGGGCCGATCAGCCCCAGCATTTT,CASTPGRADQPQHF
TRBV6-5,-,TRBJ1-1,-,TGTGCCAGCTCCGAAACCCTTGGCATTGAAGCTTTCTTT,CASSETLGIEAFF
TRBV4-1,-,TRBJ1-2,-,TGCGCCAGCAGCCAAGATGAGAAGGCAGGATTTTATGGCTACACCTTC,CASSQDEKAGFYGYTF
TRBV19,-,TRBJ1-2,few,TGTGCCAGTAGTATCCGACTGATTCGTGACCCTGCTAACTATGGCTACACCTTC,CASSIRLIRDPANYGYTF
TRBV20-1,-,TRBJ1-2,-,TGCAGTGCAGCTGCGCCGAATGGCTACACCTTC,CSAAAPNGYTF
TRBV11-3,TRBD1,TRBJ2-2,-,TGTGCCAGCAGCTTAGATCTTATGGGACAGAGGAACACCGGGGAGCTGTTTTTT,CASSLDLMGQRNTGELFF
TRBV18,TRBD1,TRBJ2-1,-,TGTGCCAGCTCACCGCCGGGACAGGACTCCTCTCAGGGGTTCTTC,CASSPPGQDSSQGFF
TRBV10-3,TRBD1,TRBJ2-7,-,TGTGCCATCAGTGCCACCCTTGGACAGGGCAGGCCTTTATCCTACGAGCAGTACTTC,CAISATLGQGRPLSYEQYF
TRBV5-1,TRBD1,TRBJ1-1,-,TGCGCCAGCAGCTTAGGACAGGGATTGGGCACTGAAGCTTTCTTT,CASSLGQGLGTEAFF
TRBV5-6,TRBD1,TRBJ1-2,-,TGTGCCAGCAGCCTCCGGGACAGCAGGTTTTACACCTTC,CASSLRDSRFYTF
TRBV7-9,TRBD1,TRBJ1-2,-,TGTGCCAGCAGCTCCGACAGGGATTATGGCTACACCTTC,CASSSDRDYGYTF
TRBV19,-,TRBJ2-1,-,TGTGCCAGTAGTCCGCTCGCTCATCGAGACAATGAGCAGTTCTTC,CASSPLAHRDNEQFF
TRBV18,-,TRBJ2-5,medium-sized,TGTGCCAGCTCACCCCGACAGAGCCAAGAGACCCAGTACTTC,CASSPRQSQETQYF
TRBV4-1,TRBD1,TRBJ1-3,-,TGCGCCAGCAGCCAACCTGACAGGGAGGTTGGAAACACCATATATTTT,CASSQPDREVGNTIYF
TRBV25-1,-,TRBJ1-5,-,TGTGCCAGCAGTGACCAGGGGAATCAGCCCCAGCATTTT,CASSDQGNQPQHF
TRBV3-1/TRBV3-2,TRBD2,TRBJ2-7,-,TGTGCCAGCAGCTTACTAGCGGGGGTCGAGCAGTACTTC,CASSLLAGVEQYF
TRBV4-2,TRBD2,TRBJ2-3,-,TGTGCCAGCAGCCAAGACGGAGCGGGGATCACAGATACGCAGTATTTT,CASSQDGAGITDTQYF
TRBV7-2,-,TRBJ2-5,-,TGTGCCAGCAGCTTAGTGGCGGGGCGATCTCAAGAGACCCAGTACTTC,CASSLVAGRSQETQYF
TRBV18,TRBD1,TRBJ1-2,-,TGTGCCAGCTCACCACAAGAGACAGGGTCACATGGCTACACCTTC,CASSPQETGSHGYTF
TRBV19,-,TRBJ1-6,few,TGTGCCAGTAGAGTATGGGGCAGCTATAATTCACCCCTCCACTTT,CASRVWGSYNSPLHF
TRBV6-5,-,TRBJ1-2,once,TGTGCCAGCAGTTACCGTGGATGGGGGCCTAACTATGGCTACACCTTC,CASSYRGWGPNYGYTF
TRBV6-5,-,TRBJ2-7,-,TGTGCCAGCAGTTCACACGATTCCTACGAGCAGTACTTC,CASSSHDSYEQYF
TRBV18,-,TRBJ2-7,-,TGTGCCAGCTCTGGAGAAGGCTACGAGCAGTACTTC,CASSGEGYEQYF
TRBV27,-,TRBJ1-1,once,TGTGCCAGCAGTTTTCGACAGAGCGCCACTGAAGCTTTCTTT,CASSFRQSATEAFF
TRBV7-8,TRBD1,TRBJ2-1,-,TGTGCCAGCAGCGCTGGGACAGGAGGGCCCAATGAGCAGTTCTTC,CASSAGTGGPNEQFF
TRBV19,-,TRBJ1-5,-,TGTGCCAGTAGCCCACAGGGACCTAATCAGCCCCAGCATTTT,CASSPQGPNQPQHF
TRBV5-6,-,TRBJ1-2,-,TGTGCCAGCAGCAACAGGGATTTGAGTATAGATGGCTACACCTTC,CASSNRDLSIDGYTF
TRBV4-1,TRBD1,TRBJ2-6,-,TGCGCCAGCAGCTCAGGACAGGGGGCGAGAGTGCCTGGGGCCAACGTCCTGACTTTC,CASSSGQGARVPGANVLTF
TRBV6-2/TRBV6-3,TRBD1,TRBJ2-7,-,TGTGCCAGCAGTTACCCCACTTTGATGTTTCGCGGACAGGGGGCTTACGAGCAGTACTTC,CASSYPTLMFRGQGAYEQYF